Below are 29 T cell receptor beta chains sequenced from a single sample in a study of cytomegalovirus exposure and HLA in healthy donors. The PCR had 60 Vbeta and 13 Jbeta primers. Only in-frame clones appear in the TCRdb table, and some are missing; sequencing was by immunoSEQ multiplex PCR. This table holds about 110,000 clones, approximately 71% found once. Sequenced input: PBMCs. The receptors here all came from a man aged 40-49 years in good health and CMV-seronegative.

This rearrangement joins TRBV7-9 to TRBJ1-5; a weak D match, TRBD1 (5 bases). The V gene's germline CDR1 is SEHNR and CDR2 FQNEAQ (reference sequence). V gave up 5 bases and J gave up 6 bases, with 11 bases separating them. This CDR3 spans 13 amino acids. CDR3 coding DNA: TGTGCCAGCAGCCAAGCGGGGGGTCAGCCCCAGCATTTT. This sequence encodes CASSQAGGQPQHF.

The chain recombines TRBV7-2 with TRBJ2-3; D ambiguous. Germline V CDR1 and CDR2: SGHTA, FQGNSA. The CDR3 has 14 amino acids. The V end lost 5 bases, the J end lost 0 bases, and 9 bases lay between the germline ends. In DNA, the CDR3 is TGTGCCAGCAGCCCTATGACTAGCACAGATACGCAGTATTTT. It codes for CASSPMTSTDTQYF.

The chain has TRBV6-6 and TRBJ1-5; TRBD1 aligns across 11 bases. The CDR3 runs to 15 residues. The trim removed 6 bases at V and 7 bases at J, leaving 8 bases unmatched. CDR1 and CDR2 from the germline V gene are MNHNY and SVGAGI (reference sequence). CDR3 bases: TGTGCCAGCAGGCGGGACAGGGGGGAGGGCCAGCCCCAGCATTTT. This encodes CASRRDRGEGQPQHF.

This rearrangement joins TRBV6-1 to TRBJ2-1, with D maybe TRBD2 (6 bases). The V and J ends lost 5 bases and 7 bases respectively, with 18 bases between them. The CDR3 length is 15 residues. Germline CDR1 MNHNS, CDR2 SASEGT. The CDR3 region is CASSPSGGVENEQFF. In nucleotides, the CDR3 is TGTGCCAGCAGTCCCAGCGGAGGGGTGGAGAATGAGCAGTTCTTC.

This chain uses TRBV29-1 with TRBJ2-2, with 7 bases identical to TRBD2. In germline, CDR1 is SQVTM, CDR2 ANQGSEA. The CDR3 spans 15 residues. Unmatched junction bases numbered 10, after V lost 5 bases and J lost 4 bases. The CDR3: CSVLSSGVGTGELFF. CDR3 in DNA: TGCAGCGTTCTATCGAGCGGGGTCGGCACCGGGGAGCTGTTTTTT.

This clone came up once. The chain's CDR3 is CASGIGSGGDSQYF. In DNA, the CDR3 is TGTGCTAGTGGGATTGGGTCGGGGGGGGATTCGCAGTATTTT. The chain combines TRBV12-5 with TRBJ2-3; 8 nucleotides line up with TRBD2. Trimming at V came to 6 bases and at J to 10 bases, leaving 12 bases not matched to a gene. Germline V gives CDR1 LGHNT, CDR2 FRNRAP. The CDR3 spans 14 residues.

The genes are TRBV5-1 and TRBJ1-1; the D is unclear. Germline V gene lookup returns CDR1 SGHRS and CDR2 YFSETQ. V lost 0 bases and J lost 0, with 9 bases in between. The CDR3 spans 15 residues. This chain's CDR3 is CASSLVPGMNTEAFF. As DNA, the CDR3 is TGCGCCAGCAGCTTGGTTCCGGGGATGAACACTGAAGCTTTCTTT.

The J gene is TRBJ2-5, the V gene TRBV15; 8 nucleotides line up with TRBD2. The ends lost 0 bases at V and 5 bases at J; junction bases unmatched: 5. CDR1 is LNHNV, CDR2 YYDKDF, per germline (reference sequence). The CDR3 length is 15 residues. The CDR3 spells CATSREAGGVETQYF. In DNA form, the CDR3 reads TGTGCCACCAGCAGAGAGGCGGGGGGTGTTGAGACCCAGTACTTC.

The chain combines TRBV21-1 with TRBJ1-2; the D call of TRBD1 is as the table states it, not checked on the DNA. TRBV21-1 is a pseudogene segment. The CDR3 has 17 amino acids. CDR3 residues: CASSCNRVPSRNYGYTF. Here the CDR3 DNA reads TGTGCCAGCAGCTGTAACAGGGTACCTTCCCGAAACTATGGCTACACCTTC.

The gene calls are TRBV6-6 and TRBJ2-3; tentative D call: TRBD1 (6 bases). V was trimmed by 8 bases and J by 2 bases, leaving 11 bases between them. This CDR3 is built from 13 residues. From germline, CDR1 is MNHNY and CDR2 SVGAGI (reference sequence). The CDR3 DNA is TGTGCCAGCCACAGGGACACCACAGATACGCAGTATTTT. Encoded protein: CASHRDTTDTQYF.

The chain combines TRBV6-1 with TRBJ2-3, with 9 positions matching TRBD1. This CDR3 contains 15 residues. Trimming took 8 bases from V and 4 from J; bases not matched to a gene: 10. Germline V gives CDR1 MNHNS, CDR2 SASEGT. CDR3 sequence (DNA): TGTGCCAGCCGGGCCACAGGGGGCTCCGCAGATACGCAGTATTTT. Protein product: CASRATGGSADTQYF.

This clone has a single count. The chain is built from TRBV19 and TRBJ1-1; D is possibly TRBD1 (6 bases). V shed 7 bases and J shed 0 bases, with 15 bases lying between them. The V gene's germline CDR1 is LNHDA and CDR2 SQIVND (reference sequence). CDR3 length equals 15 residues. The CDR3, as DNA: TGTGCCAGTAACTCCCAGGACAGCATGAACACTGAAGCTTTCTTT. Amino acid sequence: CASNSQDSMNTEAFF.

The chain has TRBV11-2 and TRBJ1-1; D perhaps matches TRBD1 (5 bases). Germline V gene sequence: CDR1 SGHAT, CDR2 FQNNGV. V was trimmed by 5 bases and J by 0 bases, leaving 22 bases between them. The CDR3 has 18 residues. The CDR3 DNA reads as TGTGCCAGCAGCCCGGGGGGGAATGTAGGCGGGGTGAACACTGAAGCTTTCTTT. Protein: CASSPGGNVGGVNTEAFF.

The chain carries TRBV6-6 and TRBJ2-2; a weak D match, TRBD2 (5 bases). Germline V lookup: CDR1 MNHNY, CDR2 SVGAGI (reference sequence). The CDR3 is 14 amino acids. V lost 5 bases to trimming and J lost 5 bases, with 12 bases between them. The CDR3 loop reads CASSPTERTGELFF. DNA of the CDR3: TGTGCCAGCAGTCCTACGGAGCGGACCGGGGAGCTGTTTTTT.

The V gene is TRBV6-5, the J gene TRBJ1-1; the D is unclear. Germline V CDR1 and CDR2: MNHEY, SVGAGI. Trimming cost V 7 bases and J 3 bases, with 6 bases left between them. The length of the CDR3 is 11 residues. The CDR3 coding sequence is TGTGCCAGCATTCGGGACACTGAAGCTTTCTTT. Its translation: CASIRDTEAFF.

The chain joins TRBV11-2 to TRBJ2-4; 10 bases are a match to TRBD2. The V segment lost 0 bases and the J segment 13 bases; nucleotides outside the gene matches: 0. The CDR3 covers 12 residues. Germline values: CDR1 SGHAT, CDR2 FQNNGV. CDR3 nucleotide sequence: TGTGCCAGCAGCTTAGAAGCGGGGGGGCAGTACTTC. Its translation: CASSLEAGGQYF. The whole variable domain, filled in from reference TRBV11-2 and TRBJ2-4, reads EAGVAQSPRYKIIEKRQSVAFWCNPISGHATLYWYQQILGQGPKLLIQFQNNGVVDDSQLPKDRFSAERLKGVDSTLKIQPAKLEDSAVYLCASSLEAGGQYFGAGTRLSVL.

This clone was observed a single time. The chain recombines TRBV7-9 with TRBJ2-2; 8 positions match TRBD1. This CDR3 is built from 18 residues. The germline CDR1 and CDR2 sequences are SEHNR and FQNEAQ (reference sequence). The V gene end was trimmed by 4 bases and the J gene end by 4 bases; junction bases not matched to a gene: 14. The CDR3 spells CASSSRQGAGRGTGELFF. The CDR3 nucleotides read TGTGCCAGCAGCTCAAGGCAGGGGGCAGGCCGTGGCACCGGGGAGCTGTTTTTT.

The chain employs TRBV10-3 and TRBJ2-3, with a possible D match to TRBD2 (6 bases). The ends were cut back, 10 bases at V and 3 bases at J, with 17 bases in the middle. This CDR3 comprises 14 residues. Per germline, CDR1 ENHRY and CDR2 SYGVKD. CDR3 nucleotide sequence: TGTGCCACCTTGCCCGCGGAGGGAACAGATACGCAGTATTTT. Protein: CATLPAEGTDTQYF.

This chain connects TRBV9 to TRBJ2-6, with a tentative D call TRBD1 (8 bases). The V and J ends lost 3 bases and 8 bases respectively, with 21 bases between them. Per germline, CDR1 SGDLS and CDR2 YYNGEE. The CDR3 totals 17 residues. Here the CDR3 reads CASSGRNGQGGTNVLTF. CDR3 DNA: TGTGCCAGCAGCGGACGAAATGGACAGGGAGGGACCAACGTCCTGACTTTC.

V gene TRBV5-1 combines with J gene TRBJ2-1, with a tentative D call TRBD2 (5 bases). The CDR3 is made up of 15 amino acids. CDR1 and CDR2 from the germline V gene are SGHRS and YFSETQ. V shed 4 bases and J shed 6 bases, with 17 bases lying between them. In nucleotides, the CDR3 is TGCGCCAGCAGCACCAAGGACGAGAGGGTCAATGAGCAGTTCTTC. It is translated as CASSTKDERVNEQFF.

The chain has TRBV11-2 and TRBJ2-1, with TRBD2 as a possible D gene (6 bases). The CDR3 is 15 residues long. Germline V lookup: CDR1 SGHAT, CDR2 FQNNGV. Trimming cost V 0 bases and J 3 bases, with 9 bases left between them. The DNA of the CDR3 is TGTGCCAGCAGCTTAGAAGGGACTGGCTACAATGAGCAGTTCTTC. Translating gives CASSLEGTGYNEQFF.

The chain carries TRBV4-2 and TRBJ1-2; possibly TRBD1 for D (5 bases). CDR3 length equals 16 residues. Per the germline V gene, CDR1 is LGHNA and CDR2 is YNFKEQ. Trimming removed 2 bases at V and 5 bases at J, with 18 bases between. The CDR3 DNA sequence: TGTGCCAGCAGCCAATCCGGGACTGACGGATTATATGGCTACACCTTC. The encoded protein is CASSQSGTDGLYGYTF.

The rearrangement uses TRBV7-2 and TRBJ1-1, with TRBD1 matching 7 bases. Germline CDR1 and CDR2: SGHTA and FQGNSA. The CDR3 covers 14 residues. With V trimmed by 5 bases and J by 3 bases, 6 bases remained unmatched. CDR3 residues: CASSPGQPHTEAFF. In DNA, the CDR3 is TGTGCCAGCAGCCCGGGACAGCCCCACACTGAAGCTTTCTTT. Supplemented by reference TRBV7-2 and TRBJ1-1, the full variable domain reads GAGVSQSPSNKVTEKGKDVELRCDPISGHTALYWYRQSLGQGLEFLIYFQGNSAPDKSGLPSDRFSAERTGGSVSTLTIQRTQQEDSAVYLCASSPGQPHTEAFFGQGTRLTVV.

The gene calls are TRBV12-5 and TRBJ2-3, with 10 bases fitting TRBD1. CDR1 is LGHNT, CDR2 FRNRAP, per germline. V shed 5 bases, J shed 5 bases, and the junction held 7 bases outside the gene matches. This CDR3 region has 15 residues. The CDR3: CASGIGQGGGDTQYF. CDR3 nucleotide sequence: TGTGCTAGTGGTATCGGACAGGGGGGCGGAGATACGCAGTATTTT.

This rearrangement joins TRBV14 to TRBJ1-2; a possible D gene is TRBD1 (5 bases). The germline CDR1 and CDR2 sequences are SGHDN and FVKESK. The V and J ends lost 0 bases and 4 bases respectively, with 9 bases between them. This CDR3 contains 14 residues. DNA for the CDR3: TGTGCCAGCAGCCAAGAGGCGGGGGTCTATGGCTACACCTTC. Translated: CASSQEAGVYGYTF.

V is TRBV7-8 and J is TRBJ1-6; 8 bases map to TRBD1. Unmatched junction bases numbered 5, after V lost 6 bases and J lost 7 bases. Germline values: CDR1 SGHVS, CDR2 FQNEAQ. The CDR3 loop spans 14 amino acids. The CDR3 coding sequence is TGTGCCAGCAGGTGGGGACAGGAGAATTCACCCCTCCACTTT. Translating it yields CASRWGQENSPLHF.

The chain uses TRBV10-3 and TRBJ2-7; 10 nucleotides agree with TRBD1. The germline CDR1 and CDR2 sequences are ENHRY and SYGVKD. This CDR3 contains 14 residues. Losses at the gene ends were 8 bases for V and 2 bases for J; bases not matched to a gene: 6. The DNA for the CDR3 is TGTGCCATCGGGCCGGGACAGGGGACCTACGAGCAGTACTTC. It is translated as CAIGPGQGTYEQYF.

The rearrangement joins TRBV5-4 to TRBJ2-1, with 15 bases matching TRBD2. This CDR3 spans 18 amino acids. V was pared by 4 bases and J by 5 bases, with 10 bases of the junction left unmatched. Germline V gene sequence: CDR1 SGHNT, CDR2 YYREEE (reference sequence). The CDR3 sequence is CASSSRGLAGGRHNEQFF. The DNA of the CDR3 is TGTGCCAGCAGCAGTAGGGGACTAGCGGGGGGAAGACACAATGAGCAGTTCTTC.

V gene TRBV5-1 combines with J gene TRBJ1-1, with D possibly matching TRBD1 (5 bases). The CDR3 runs 13 residues. Trimming removed 6 bases from V and 1 base from J, with 10 bases in between. The germline V gene has CDR1 SGHRS and CDR2 YFSETQ. The CDR3 DNA reads as TGCGCCAGCATCGGTGGGGCGAACACTGAAGCTTTCTTT. Amino acid sequence: CASIGGANTEAFF.